The clone carrying this TCR delta chain turned up a few times. Its antigen is not identified. This record belongs to a study of Vδ1+ human thymocytes. The study, taken as a whole, reports: Highly polyclonal TRG and TRD repertoires with Gaussian CDR3 length distributions appeared in thymus. TRG sequences recurred across donors, whereas TRD sequences stayed essentially private.

The template was reverse-transcribed extracted RNA. CDR3 amplicons came from multiplex PCR with pooled V-gene forward and constant-region reverse primers. TCRdb made new clone calls on the multiplex PCR reads using CATT. The sample records 45,000 to 60,000 delta-chain clones, about 15% being singletons. Alphabeta T cells were depleted, then CD3+ Vdelta1+ Vdelta2- thymocytes were FACS-sorted. Vdelta1+ thymocyte sorts reached between roughly 97% and 99.6% purity. This CDR3 spans 21 amino acids. The germline gives CDR1 TSWWSYY, CDR2 QGS. Trimming took 2 bases from V and 0 from J; bases not matched to a gene: 20.

Sequenced material: Vdelta1+ gamma-delta thymocytes from the thymus. Stated subset: FACS-sorted CD3+ TCRalphabeta- TCRVdelta1+ TCRVdelta2- thymocytes. The chain joins TRDV1 to TRDJ1, with 8 bases aligning to TRDD3. The sequence came from a boy under three years old who had congenital heart surgery. The DNA of the CDR3 is TGTGCTCTTGGGGAAATTTTACCCCTTTTGGATGGGGGATTTTACACCGATAAACTCATCTTT. This gives the protein CALGEILPLLDGGFYTDKLIF.